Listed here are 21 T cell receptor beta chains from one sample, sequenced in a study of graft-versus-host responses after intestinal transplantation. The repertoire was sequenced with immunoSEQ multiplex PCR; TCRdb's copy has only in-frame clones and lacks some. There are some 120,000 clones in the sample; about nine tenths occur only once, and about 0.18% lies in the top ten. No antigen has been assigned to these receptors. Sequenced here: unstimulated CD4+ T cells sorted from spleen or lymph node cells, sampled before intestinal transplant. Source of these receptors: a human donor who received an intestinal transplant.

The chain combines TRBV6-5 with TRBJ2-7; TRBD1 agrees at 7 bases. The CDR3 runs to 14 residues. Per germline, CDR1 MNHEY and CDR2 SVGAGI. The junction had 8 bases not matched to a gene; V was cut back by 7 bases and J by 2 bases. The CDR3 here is CASKDREPPYEQYF. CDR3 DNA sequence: TGTGCCAGCAAAGACAGGGAGCCCCCCTACGAGCAGTACTTC.

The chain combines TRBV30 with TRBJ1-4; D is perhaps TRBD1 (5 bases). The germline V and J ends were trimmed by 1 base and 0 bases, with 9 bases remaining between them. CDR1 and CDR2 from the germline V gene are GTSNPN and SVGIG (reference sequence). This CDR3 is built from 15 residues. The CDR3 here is CAWSGGEATNEKLFF. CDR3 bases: TGTGCCTGGAGTGGGGGGGAAGCAACTAATGAAAAACTGTTTTTT.

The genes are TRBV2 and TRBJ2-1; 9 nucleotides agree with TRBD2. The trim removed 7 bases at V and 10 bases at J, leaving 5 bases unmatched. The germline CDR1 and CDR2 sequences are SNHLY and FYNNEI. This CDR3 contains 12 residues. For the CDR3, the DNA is TGTGCCAGCATAGGACTAGCGTGGGAGCAGTTCTTC. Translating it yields CASIGLAWEQFF.

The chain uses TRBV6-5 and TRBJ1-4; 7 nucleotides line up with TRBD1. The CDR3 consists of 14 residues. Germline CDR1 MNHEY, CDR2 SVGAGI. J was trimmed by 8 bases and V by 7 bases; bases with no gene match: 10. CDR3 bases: TGTGCCAGCAAACGGACAGGTGGAACCGAAAAACTGTTTTTT. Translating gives CASKRTGGTEKLFF.

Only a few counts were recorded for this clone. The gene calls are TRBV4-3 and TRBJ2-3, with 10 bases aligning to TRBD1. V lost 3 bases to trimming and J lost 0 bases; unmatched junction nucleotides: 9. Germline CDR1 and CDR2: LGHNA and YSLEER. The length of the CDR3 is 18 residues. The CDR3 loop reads CASSHRPGQGSSTDTQYF. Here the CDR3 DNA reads TGCGCCAGCAGCCACCGTCCGGGACAGGGGTCTAGCACAGATACGCAGTATTTT.

CDR3 region: CASSLQGAIANYGYTF. The CDR3 bases are TGCGCCAGCAGCTTGCAGGGGGCTATAGCTAACTATGGCTACACCTTC. This chain links TRBV5-1 with TRBJ1-2; 8 bases fit TRBD1. V lost 1 base, J lost 0 bases, and 5 bases stayed unmatched. The CDR3 length is 16 residues. Germline V CDR1 and CDR2: SGHRS, YFSETQ.

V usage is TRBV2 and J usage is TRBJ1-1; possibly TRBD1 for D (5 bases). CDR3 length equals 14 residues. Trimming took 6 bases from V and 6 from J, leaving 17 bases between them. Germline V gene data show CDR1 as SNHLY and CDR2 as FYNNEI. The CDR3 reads CASSFRVIIAEAFF. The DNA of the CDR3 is TGTGCCAGCAGCTTCAGGGTAATTATCGCTGAAGCTTTCTTT.

In nucleotides, the CDR3 is TGTGCCAGCTCACGGCAGGGGGCTGGGGCCAACGTCCTGACTTTC. This codes for CASSRQGAGANVLTF. The chain links TRBV18 to TRBJ2-6; TRBD1 matches 7 bases. This CDR3 has 15 amino acids. Per germline, CDR1 KGHSH and CDR2 LQKENI. V lost 4 bases, J lost 2 bases, and 2 bases stayed unmatched.

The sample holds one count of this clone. The CDR3 sequence: CASSQNRDDTEAFF. CDR3 in DNA: TGTGCCAGCTCACAAAACAGGGACGACACTGAAGCTTTCTTT. This sequence joins TRBV18 and TRBJ1-1; a possible D gene is TRBD1 (6 bases). This CDR3 region has 14 residues. Between the trimmed V and J ends, which lost 4 bases and 3 bases, there was a span of 12 bases. Germline V gene lookup returns CDR1 KGHSH and CDR2 LQKENI.

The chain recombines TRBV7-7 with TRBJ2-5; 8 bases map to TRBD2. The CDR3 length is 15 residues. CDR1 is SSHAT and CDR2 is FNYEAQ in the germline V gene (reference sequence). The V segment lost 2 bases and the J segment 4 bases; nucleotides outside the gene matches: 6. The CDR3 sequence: CASSLLGSGVETQYF. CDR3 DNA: TGTGCCAGCAGCTTACTCGGTAGCGGGGTAGAGACCCAGTACTTC.

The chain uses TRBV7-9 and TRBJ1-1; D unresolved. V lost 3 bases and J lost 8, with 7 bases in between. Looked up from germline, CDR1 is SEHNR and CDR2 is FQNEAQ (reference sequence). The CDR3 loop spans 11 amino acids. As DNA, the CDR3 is TGTGCCAGCAGCTTCGGGTTCGAAGCTTTCTTT. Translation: CASSFGFEAFF. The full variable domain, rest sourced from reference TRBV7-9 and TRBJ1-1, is DTGVSQNPRHKITKRGQNVTFRCDPISEHNRLYWYRQTLGQGPEFLTYFQNEAQLEKSRLLSDRFSAERPKGSFSTLEIQRTEQGDSAMYLCASSFGFEAFFGQGTRLTVV.

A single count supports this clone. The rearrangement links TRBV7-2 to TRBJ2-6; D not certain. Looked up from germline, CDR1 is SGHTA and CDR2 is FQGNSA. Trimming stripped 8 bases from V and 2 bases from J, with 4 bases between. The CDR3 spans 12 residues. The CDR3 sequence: CASEPGANVLTF. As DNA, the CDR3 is TGTGCCAGCGAGCCTGGGGCCAACGTCCTGACTTTC.

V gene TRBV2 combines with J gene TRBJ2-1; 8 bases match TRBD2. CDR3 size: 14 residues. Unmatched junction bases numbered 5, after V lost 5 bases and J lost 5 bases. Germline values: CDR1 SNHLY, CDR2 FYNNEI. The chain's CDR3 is CASSWTSSNNEQFF. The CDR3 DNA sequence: TGTGCCAGCAGTTGGACTAGCTCTAACAATGAGCAGTTCTTC.

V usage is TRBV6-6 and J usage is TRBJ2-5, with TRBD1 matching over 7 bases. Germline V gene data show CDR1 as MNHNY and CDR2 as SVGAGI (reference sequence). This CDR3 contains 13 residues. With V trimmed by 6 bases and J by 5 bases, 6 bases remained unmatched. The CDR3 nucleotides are TGTGCCAGCAGGTTCGACAGGGTCGAGACCCAGTACTTC. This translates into CASRFDRVETQYF.

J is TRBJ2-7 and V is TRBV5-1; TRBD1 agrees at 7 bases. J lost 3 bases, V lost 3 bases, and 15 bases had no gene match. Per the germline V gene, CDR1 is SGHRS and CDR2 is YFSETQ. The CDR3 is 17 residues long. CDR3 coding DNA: TGCGCCAGCAGCTCGCGCCCAACAGGGGCCCCCGTCTACGAGCAGTACTTC. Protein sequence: CASSSRPTGAPVYEQYF. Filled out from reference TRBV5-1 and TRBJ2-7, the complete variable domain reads KAGVTQTPRYLIKTRGQQVTLSCSPISGHRSVSWYQQTPGQGLQFLFEYFSETQRNKGNFPGRFSGRQFSNSRSEMNVSTLELGDSALYLCASSSRPTGAPVYEQYFGPGTRLTVT.

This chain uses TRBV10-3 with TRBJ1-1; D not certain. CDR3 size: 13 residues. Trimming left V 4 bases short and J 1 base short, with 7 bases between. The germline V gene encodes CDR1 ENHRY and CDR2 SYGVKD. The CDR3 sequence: CAISAFPNTEAFF. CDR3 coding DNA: TGTGCCATCAGTGCTTTCCCGAACACTGAAGCTTTCTTT.

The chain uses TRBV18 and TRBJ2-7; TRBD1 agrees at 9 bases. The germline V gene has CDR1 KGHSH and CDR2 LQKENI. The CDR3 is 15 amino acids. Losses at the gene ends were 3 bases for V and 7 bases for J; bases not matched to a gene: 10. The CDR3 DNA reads TGTGCCAGCTCACCCGGGACAGGGCCCCTGGGGGAGCAGTACTTC. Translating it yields CASSPGTGPLGEQYF.

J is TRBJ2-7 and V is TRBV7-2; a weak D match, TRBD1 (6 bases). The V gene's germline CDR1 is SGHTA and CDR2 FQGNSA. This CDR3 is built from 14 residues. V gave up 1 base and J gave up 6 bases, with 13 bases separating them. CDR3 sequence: CASSLDNRAVEQYF. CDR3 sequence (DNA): TGTGCCAGCAGCTTAGATAACAGGGCGGTCGAGCAGTACTTC.

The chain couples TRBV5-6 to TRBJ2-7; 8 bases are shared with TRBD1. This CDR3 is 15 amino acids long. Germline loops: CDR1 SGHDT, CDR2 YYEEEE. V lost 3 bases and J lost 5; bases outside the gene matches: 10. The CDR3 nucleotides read TGTGCCAGCAGCTCCCCGAGGACAGGGTTCCACGAGCAGTACTTC. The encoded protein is CASSSPRTGFHEQYF.

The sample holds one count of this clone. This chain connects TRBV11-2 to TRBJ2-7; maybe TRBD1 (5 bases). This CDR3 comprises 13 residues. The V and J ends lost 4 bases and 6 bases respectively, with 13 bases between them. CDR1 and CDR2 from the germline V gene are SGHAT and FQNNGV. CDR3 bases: TGTGCCAGCAGCTCCTTCCAGCAGGGCGAGCAGTACTTC. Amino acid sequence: CASSSFQQGEQYF. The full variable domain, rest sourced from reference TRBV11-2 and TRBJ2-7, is EAGVAQSPRYKIIEKRQSVAFWCNPISGHATLYWYQQILGQGPKLLIQFQNNGVVDDSQLPKDRFSAERLKGVDSTLKIQPAKLEDSAVYLCASSSFQQGEQYFGPGTRLTVT.

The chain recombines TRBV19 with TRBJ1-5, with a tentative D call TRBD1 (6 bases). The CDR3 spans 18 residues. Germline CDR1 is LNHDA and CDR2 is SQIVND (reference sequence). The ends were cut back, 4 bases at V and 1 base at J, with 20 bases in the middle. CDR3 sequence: CASSKSGYRVWSNQPQHF. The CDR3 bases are TGTGCCAGTAGTAAAAGTGGATACAGGGTTTGGAGCAATCAGCCCCAGCATTTT.